In this sample, the clone carrying this TCR beta chain turned up many times. Its antigen is not identified. This entry comes from a study of blood T cells in healthy people across ages. The sample, about 9.7 milliliters of peripheral blood, was drawn from each donor. Total RNA, at least 6 micrograms per sample, was extracted from PBMCs. Study results and caveats: Relative to aged donors, long-lived donors carried more naive CD4+ cells and displayed higher diversity.

Primers used in a second PCR of about 6 to 12 cycles were a sample-barcoded 5' primer and a J-beta primer mix. All samples gave at least 2.5 million CDR3-containing paired-end reads. A single record per CDR3 protein comes from TCRdb applying MiXCR to the 5' RACE reads. The sample consists of roughly 680,000 distinct CDR3 sequences, roughly half of them appearing once. Sample: blood. The source is a woman over 75 in good health.

As DNA, the CDR3 is TGCGCCAGCAGCTTGGTTACGGCAGGGTCCTACGAGCAGTACTTC. Protein: CASSLVTAGSYEQYF. The V call is TRBV5-1, the J call TRBJ2-7; maybe TRBD1 (5 bases). There are 15 residues in the CDR3. Looked up from germline, CDR1 is SGHRS and CDR2 is YFSETQ. V was pared by 0 bases and J by 1 base, with 11 bases between.